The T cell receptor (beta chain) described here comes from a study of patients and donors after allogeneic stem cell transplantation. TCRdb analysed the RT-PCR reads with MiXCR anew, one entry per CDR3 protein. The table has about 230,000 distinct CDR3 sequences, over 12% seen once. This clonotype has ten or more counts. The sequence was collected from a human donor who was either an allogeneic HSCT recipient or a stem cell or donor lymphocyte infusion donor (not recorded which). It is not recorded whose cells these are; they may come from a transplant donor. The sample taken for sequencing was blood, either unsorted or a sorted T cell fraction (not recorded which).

The CDR3 nucleotides are TGTGCCAGCAGTGAATGGGGGACGGGAAACTATGGCTACACCTTC. The encoded protein is CASSEWGTGNYGYTF. The chain recombines TRBV25-1 with TRBJ1-2; the D gene is possibly TRBD1 (5 bases). With 1 base removed from V and 2 bases from J, the gap between germline ends came to 11 bases. The CDR3 is 15 amino acids. The germline CDR1 and CDR2 sequences are MGHDK and SYGVNS.